This T cell receptor (beta chain) was retrieved from a study of T cells in Graves' hyperthyroidism and ophthalmopathy. General study results and limits: A model built on 13 V-J features separated ophthalmopathy from stable hyperthyroidism.

A note on this clonotype: Its cognate antigen is unknown.

Ophthalmopathy in the patients scored at least 3 on Clinical Activity Score and at least 4 on NOSPECS grade, lasting under 3 months. Exclusion followed for patients with uncontrolled infection, other autoimmune disease, pregnancy or lactation. Diagnoses rested on clinical symptoms, serum thyroxine and TRAb, thyroid ultrasound and orbital computed tomography. Amplification of TCR beta CDR3 regions used RNA as the template. HTBI primers were used for first-round RT-PCR of the TCR CDR3. TCRdb re-analysed the multiplex PCR reads in MiXCR, keeping a single row per CDR3 protein. The sample consists of some 570,000 distinct CDR3 sequences, over 15% of them appearing once. The receptor comes from a woman aged 18-29 years with Graves' ophthalmopathy. What was sequenced was blood.

The CDR3 protein is CASRVSGRPRTDTQYF. CDR3 DNA: TGTGCCAGCAGAGTAAGCGGGAGGCCACGCACAGATACGCAGTATTTT. This chain joins TRBV12-3 or TRBV12-4 and TRBJ2-3; 9 bases agree with TRBD2. Trimming removed 6 bases from V and 1 base from J; junction bases left unmatched: 8. CDR3 length: 16 amino acids.